The 14 T cell receptor beta chains below were found in one sample sequenced in a study of PD-L1 blockade in urothelial cancer. Repertoires were generated with immunoSEQ multiplex PCR, while TCRdb's copy carries only in-frame clones and drops some. The sample lists 40,000 to 55,000 clones; nearly 85% were seen once. The sample in question was PBMCs, obtained around atezolizumab (anti-PD-L1) treatment. The source of these receptors is a man in his forties with urothelial cancer.

This clone was counted only a few times. This rearrangement joins TRBV7-3 to TRBJ1-1, with 8 positions matching TRBD1. V gave up 3 bases and J gave up 4 bases; unmatched junction bases: 7. The CDR3 has 15 amino acids. Germline CDR1 SGHTA, CDR2 FQGTGA. CDR3 nucleotide sequence: TGTGCCAGCAGCTTCCAAGGACAGGGCGGCACTGAAGCTTTCTTT. This encodes CASSFQGQGGTEAFF.

The V and J genes are TRBV7-3 and TRBJ2-3; 7 bases line up with TRBD2. The CDR3 is made up of 15 amino acids. V gave up 5 bases and J gave up 5 bases; unmatched junction bases: 10. Per the germline V gene, CDR1 is SGHTA and CDR2 is FQGTGA. The CDR3 sequence is CASSADTGEGDTQYF. Written as DNA, the CDR3 is TGTGCCAGCAGCGCCGATACGGGGGAGGGAGATACGCAGTATTTT.

This sequence joins TRBV6-1 and TRBJ1-5; tentative D call: TRBD1 (5 bases). The CDR3 has 15 amino acids. V was shortened by 3 bases and J by 1 base, with 10 bases between the two germline ends. Germline V gives CDR1 MNHNS, CDR2 SASEGT. CDR3 region: CASSDGGGSNQPQHF. The CDR3 coding sequence is TGTGCCAGCAGTGACGGGGGGGGAAGCAATCAGCCCCAGCATTTT.

The chain couples TRBV28 to TRBJ2-7; D perhaps matches TRBD1 (6 bases). CDR1 MDHEN and CDR2 SYDVKM come from the germline V gene. Trimming left V 10 bases short and J 1 base short, with 11 bases between. CDR3 length: 12 amino acids. The CDR3: CATETGSYEQYF. CDR3 nucleotide sequence: TGTGCCACAGAGACAGGATCCTACGAGCAGTACTTC.

V gene TRBV27 combines with J gene TRBJ2-7, with a weak D call TRBD2 (5 bases). CDR1 is MNHEY, CDR2 SMNVEV, per germline (reference sequence). This CDR3 is 12 amino acids long. V lost 8 bases and J lost 2, with 10 bases in between. This CDR3 reads CASATRTYEQYF. The CDR3 bases are TGTGCCAGCGCTACTAGGACCTACGAGCAGTACTTC.

The chain joins TRBV7-9 to TRBJ2-5; 9 nucleotides align to TRBD2. V lost 5 bases and J lost 5; bases outside the gene matches: 3. Looked up from germline, CDR1 is SEHNR and CDR2 is FQNEAQ (reference sequence). The CDR3 consists of 13 residues. The CDR3: CASSPSGGETQYF. The CDR3 DNA sequence: TGTGCCAGCAGCCCAAGCGGGGGGGAGACCCAGTACTTC.

A single count supports this clone. The DNA for the CDR3 is TGTGCCAGCTCACCGGGACTTTCGAACACTGAAGCTTTCTTT. The encoded protein is CASSPGLSNTEAFF. This sequence joins TRBV18 and TRBJ1-1; tentative D call: TRBD1 (5 bases). The V end was cut by 3 bases, the J end by 1 base, with 9 bases between. CDR3 size: 14 residues. Germline assignment: CDR1 KGHSH and CDR2 LQKENI.

The J gene is TRBJ1-2, the V gene TRBV4-2; 8 nucleotides line up with TRBD1. V gave up 6 bases and J gave up 5 bases; unmatched junction bases: 11. CDR3 length: 15 amino acids. CDR1 and CDR2 from the germline V gene are LGHNA and YNFKEQ. CDR3 nucleotides: TGTGCCAGCAGTCCCGGACAGGGTCGGCTATATGGCTACACCTTC. It yields the protein CASSPGQGRLYGYTF.

V and J are TRBV4-3 and TRBJ2-7; 7 nucleotides agree with TRBD2. V lost 3 bases and J lost 3; bases outside the gene matches: 11. This CDR3 comprises 16 residues. Germline V CDR1 and CDR2: LGHNA, YSLEER. CDR3 region: CASSHAGVGGSYEQYF. The CDR3 coding sequence is TGCGCCAGCAGCCACGCCGGGGTGGGAGGGAGCTACGAGCAGTACTTC.

As DNA, the CDR3 is TGTGCCAGCAGCCCGGACTATCCATACGAGCAGTACTTC. Its translation: CASSPDYPYEQYF. The chain uses TRBV5-8 and TRBJ2-7; maybe TRBD2 (6 bases). The germline V and J ends were trimmed by 4 bases and 4 bases, with 12 bases remaining between them. The CDR3 spans 13 residues. Germline CDR1 SGHTS, CDR2 YDEGEE.

The chain links TRBV28 to TRBJ2-7, with 9 bases that match TRBD1. The CDR3 runs 14 residues. Per the germline V gene, CDR1 is MDHEN and CDR2 is SYDVKM. V shed 3 bases, J shed 6 bases, and the junction held 6 bases outside the gene matches. The CDR3 sequence: CASSLNRGPGEQYF. The CDR3 DNA reads TGTGCCAGCAGTTTGAACAGGGGGCCCGGCGAGCAGTACTTC. Full variable domain (remainder filled in from reference TRBV28 and TRBJ2-7): DVKVTQSSRYLVKRTGEKVFLECVQDMDHENMFWYRQDPGLGLRLIYFSYDVKMKEKGDIPEGYSVSREKKERFSLILESASTNQTSMYLCASSLNRGPGEQYFGPGTRLTVT.

This rearrangement joins TRBV9 to TRBJ1-1; no clear D gene. V lost 0 bases to trimming and J lost 0 bases, with 6 bases between them. In germline, CDR1 is SGDLS, CDR2 YYNGEE. This CDR3 has 14 residues. The CDR3, as DNA: TGTGCCAGCAGCGTAGGGCGGGTGAACACTGAAGCTTTCTTT. Amino acid sequence: CASSVGRVNTEAFF.

This chain links TRBV5-1 with TRBJ2-6; D not certain. The germline gives CDR1 SGHRS, CDR2 YFSETQ. The germline V and J ends were trimmed by 4 bases and 2 bases, with 10 bases remaining between them. This CDR3 comprises 15 residues. In nucleotides, the CDR3 is TGCGCCAGCAGCCTTACGCCGGCTGGGGCCAACGTCCTGACTTTC. Its translation is CASSLTPAGANVLTF.

This clone rates as medium-sized. V usage is TRBV14 and J usage is TRBJ1-1, with a tentative D call TRBD1 (6 bases). Germline assignment: CDR1 SGHDN and CDR2 FVKESK. Trimming shortened V by 5 bases and J by 0 bases, and 16 bases separated the two germline ends. The CDR3 loop spans 16 amino acids. The CDR3 DNA reads as TGTGCCAGCAGCTCCATCAGGGGCCCTATGAACACTGAAGCTTTCTTT. Translated: CASSSIRGPMNTEAFF.